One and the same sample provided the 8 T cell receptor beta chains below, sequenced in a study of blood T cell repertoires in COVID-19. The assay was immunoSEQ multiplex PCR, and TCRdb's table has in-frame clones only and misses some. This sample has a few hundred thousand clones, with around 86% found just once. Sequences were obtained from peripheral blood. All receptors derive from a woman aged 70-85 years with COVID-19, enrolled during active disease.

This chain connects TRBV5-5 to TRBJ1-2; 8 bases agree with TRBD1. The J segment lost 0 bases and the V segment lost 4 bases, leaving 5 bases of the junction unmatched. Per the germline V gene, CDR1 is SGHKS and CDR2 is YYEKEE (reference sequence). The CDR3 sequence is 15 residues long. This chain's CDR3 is CASSPQGAANYGYTF. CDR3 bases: TGTGCCAGCAGCCCTCAGGGGGCCGCTAACTATGGCTACACCTTC.

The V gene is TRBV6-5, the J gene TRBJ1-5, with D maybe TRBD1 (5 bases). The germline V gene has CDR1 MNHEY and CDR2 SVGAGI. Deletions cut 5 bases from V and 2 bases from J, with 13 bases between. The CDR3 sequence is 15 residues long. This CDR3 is CASSQGTRRNQPQHF. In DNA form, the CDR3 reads TGTGCCAGCAGTCAGGGAACCCGGCGCAATCAGCCCCAGCATTTT.

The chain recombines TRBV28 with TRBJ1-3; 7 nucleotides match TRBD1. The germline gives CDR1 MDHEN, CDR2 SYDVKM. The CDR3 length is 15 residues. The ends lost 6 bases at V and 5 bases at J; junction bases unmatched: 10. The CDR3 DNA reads TGTGCCAGCAGACCCCCAGGGGGGAATAGAAACACCATATATTTT. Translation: CASRPPGGNRNTIYF.

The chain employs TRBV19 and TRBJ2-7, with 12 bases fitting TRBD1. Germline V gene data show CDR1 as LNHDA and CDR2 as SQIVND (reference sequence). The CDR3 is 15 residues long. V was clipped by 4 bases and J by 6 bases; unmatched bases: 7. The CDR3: CASSKLGQGAGEQYF. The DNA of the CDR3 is TGTGCCAGTAGTAAGCTGGGACAGGGGGCGGGCGAGCAGTACTTC.

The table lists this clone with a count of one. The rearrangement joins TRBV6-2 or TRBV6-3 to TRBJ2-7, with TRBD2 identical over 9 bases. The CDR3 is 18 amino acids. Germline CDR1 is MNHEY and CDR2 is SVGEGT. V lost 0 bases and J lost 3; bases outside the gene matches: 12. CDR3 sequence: CASSYSASGIGSGYEQYF. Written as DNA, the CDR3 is TGTGCCAGCAGTTACTCGGCTAGCGGGATAGGAAGTGGCTACGAGCAGTACTTC.

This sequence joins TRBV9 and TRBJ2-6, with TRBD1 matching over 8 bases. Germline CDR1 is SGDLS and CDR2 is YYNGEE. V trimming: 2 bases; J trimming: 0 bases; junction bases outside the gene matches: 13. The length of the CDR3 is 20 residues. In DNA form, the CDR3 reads TGTGCCAGCAGCGTCAGAGGACAGGGTACTCCCTCCTCTGGGGCCAACGTCCTGACTTTC. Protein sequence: CASSVRGQGTPSSGANVLTF. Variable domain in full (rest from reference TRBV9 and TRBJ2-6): DSGVTQTPKHLITATGQRVTLRCSPRSGDLSVYWYQQSLDQGLQFLIQYYNGEERAKGNILERFSAQQFPDLHSELNLSSLELGDSALYFCASSVRGQGTPSSGANVLTFGAGSRLTVL.

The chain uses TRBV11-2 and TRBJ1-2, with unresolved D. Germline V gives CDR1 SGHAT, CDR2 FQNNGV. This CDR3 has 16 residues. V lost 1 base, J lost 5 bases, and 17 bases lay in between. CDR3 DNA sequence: TGTGCCAGCAGCTTAGTTCGGACTGCTCCGTCATATGGCTACACCTTC. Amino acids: CASSLVRTAPSYGYTF.

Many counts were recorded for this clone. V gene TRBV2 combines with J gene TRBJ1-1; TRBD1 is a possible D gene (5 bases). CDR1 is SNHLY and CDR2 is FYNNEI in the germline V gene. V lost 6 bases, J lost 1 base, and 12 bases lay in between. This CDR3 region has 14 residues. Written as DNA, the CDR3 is TGTGCCAGCAGCCAACGGGACTCGAACACTGAAGCTTTCTTT. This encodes CASSQRDSNTEAFF.